Below, 27 T cell receptor beta chains from the same sample are listed, as sequenced in a study of T cell responses to AZD1222 COVID-19 vaccine. This table comes from immunoSEQ multiplex PCR, and its TCRdb copy is limited to in-frame clones, with some not included. The data hold about 130,000 clones, with approximately 88% observed a single time. Sequencing used peripheral blood, obtained on day 0 of AZD1222 vaccination. These receptors were collected from an adult in good health.

The V call is TRBV28, the J call TRBJ1-1; D unclear. Germline V CDR1 and CDR2: MDHEN, SYDVKM. The CDR3 runs 14 residues. V lost 4 bases and J 2 bases, leaving 11 bases between the germline ends. CDR3 loop: CASSSDQTNTEAFF. The CDR3, as DNA: TGTGCCAGCAGTTCTGACCAAACCAACACTGAAGCTTTCTTT.

The CDR3 sequence is CASSYGTGEEDYGYTF. The CDR3 DNA follows: TGTGCCAGCAGCTATGGGACAGGGGAGGAGGACTATGGCTACACCTTC. The chain combines TRBV5-6 with TRBJ1-2, with 10 positions matching TRBD1. The germline gives CDR1 SGHDT, CDR2 YYEEEE. CDR3 length: 16 residues. V gave up 3 bases and J gave up 3 bases; unmatched junction bases: 8. Complete variable domain (other parts from reference TRBV5-6 and TRBJ1-2): DAGVTQSPTHLIKTRGQQVTLRCSPKSGHDTVSWYQQALGQGPQFIFQYYEEEERQRGNFPDRFSGHQFPNYSSELNVNALLLGDSALYLCASSYGTGEEDYGYTFGSGTRLTVV.

This clone came up once. V usage is TRBV4-3 and J usage is TRBJ2-4, with D perhaps given as TRBD1 or TRBD2 (5 bases each). The CDR3 length is 15 residues. The germline V gene encodes CDR1 LGHNA and CDR2 YSLEER. V was pared by 0 bases and J by 7 bases, with 13 bases between. DNA of the CDR3: TGCGCCAGCAGCCAAGATGGGGGTCCCCGGAACATTCAGTACTTC. Residues: CASSQDGGPRNIQYF.

This clone was counted a few times. The CDR3 here is CASSPYRGTTEAFF. Here the CDR3 DNA reads TGTGCCAGCAGTCCTTACAGGGGGACGACTGAAGCTTTCTTT. V usage is TRBV3-1 (or the pseudogene TRBV3-2) and J usage is TRBJ1-1; 8 bases map to TRBD1. J was trimmed by 5 bases and V by 6 bases; bases with no gene match: 8. The CDR3 runs to 14 residues. CDR1 and CDR2 from the germline V gene are LGHDT and YNNKEL (reference sequence).

The table lists this clone with a few counts. The chain joins TRBV28 to TRBJ2-1; the D gene is possibly TRBD1 (6 bases). The CDR3 sequence is 13 residues long. The germline gives CDR1 MDHEN, CDR2 SYDVKM. Trimming removed 7 bases from V and 2 bases from J, with 9 bases in between. In DNA, the CDR3 is TGTGCCAGCATCCGGGACACCTACAATGAGCAGTTCTTC. Its protein product is CASIRDTYNEQFF. The entire variable domain, with the rest obtained from reference TRBV28 and TRBJ2-1, is as follows: DVKVTQSSRYLVKRTGEKVFLECVQDMDHENMFWYRQDPGLGLRLIYFSYDVKMKEKGDIPEGYSVSREKKERFSLILESASTNQTSMYLCASIRDTYNEQFFGPGTRLTVL.

The chain uses TRBV7-2 and TRBJ1-3, with a weak D call TRBD1 (5 bases). Trimming stripped 1 base from V and 4 bases from J, with 11 bases between. There are 15 residues in the CDR3. Germline values: CDR1 SGHTA, CDR2 FQGNSA. The CDR3 is CASSLDAGPGNTIYF. The CDR3 coding sequence is TGTGCCAGCAGCTTAGACGCGGGGCCAGGAAACACCATATATTTT.

The chain combines TRBV6-5 with TRBJ2-7; 8 bases match TRBD1. The CDR3 extends over 14 amino acids. Germline CDR1 MNHEY, CDR2 SVGAGI. The junction had 7 bases not matched to a gene; V was cut back by 6 bases and J by 3 bases. The CDR3 DNA reads as TGTGCCAGCAGCCTCCGGGACAGGTTCTACGAGCAGTACTTC. Amino acid sequence: CASSLRDRFYEQYF.

This sequence joins TRBV6-6 and TRBJ2-7; 13 bases are shared with TRBD2. Trimming cost V 7 bases and J 2 bases; bases outside gene matches: 2. The CDR3 has 14 amino acids. The germline V gene has CDR1 MNHNY and CDR2 SVGAGI (reference sequence). The CDR3 nucleotides read TGTGCCAGCAAGGGACTAGCGGGGACCTACGAGCAGTACTTC. The encoded protein is CASKGLAGTYEQYF.

CDR3 in amino acids: CASSVAPGNSGRYNEQFF. The CDR3 nucleotides read TGTGCCAGCAGCGTAGCCCCAGGAAATAGCGGGAGATACAATGAGCAGTTCTTC. This chain links TRBV9 with TRBJ2-1, with TRBD2 identical over 9 bases. CDR3 length: 18 residues. Germline V gene sequence: CDR1 SGDLS, CDR2 YYNGEE. V shed 0 bases, J shed 4 bases, and the junction held 11 bases outside the gene matches. Combining the CDR3 with reference TRBV9 and TRBJ2-1 gives the whole variable domain DSGVTQTPKHLITATGQRVTLRCSPRSGDLSVYWYQQSLDQGLQFLIQYYNGEERAKGNILERFSAQQFPDLHSELNLSSLELGDSALYFCASSVAPGNSGRYNEQFFGPGTRLTVL.

This chain links TRBV9 with TRBJ2-7; 14 bases line up with TRBD2. The CDR3 extends over 16 amino acids. The germline CDR1 and CDR2 sequences are SGDLS and YYNGEE. V dropped 3 bases and J dropped 3; count of bases not matched to a gene: 5. The CDR3 DNA is TGTGCCAGCAGCGCCGGACTAGCGGGAGGACTCTACGAGCAGTACTTC. Translation gives CASSAGLAGGLYEQYF.

The chain links TRBV6-5 to TRBJ1-6, with 8 bases that match TRBD1. The CDR3 runs 13 residues. Germline CDR1 MNHEY, CDR2 SVGAGI. The CDR3 protein is CATASQGASPLHF. DNA of the CDR3: TGTGCTACCGCAAGCCAGGGGGCATCACCCCTCCACTTT.

V gene TRBV3-1 (or the pseudogene TRBV3-2) combines with J gene TRBJ2-7, with D tentatively TRBD2 (6 bases). The CDR3 consists of 17 residues. V dropped 0 bases and J dropped 0 bases, with 15 bases sitting between them. Germline-derived CDR1 and CDR2 are LGHDT and YNNKEL (reference sequence). Here the CDR3 reads CASSQDMPAGFSYEQYF. In DNA form, the CDR3 reads TGTGCCAGCAGCCAAGATATGCCAGCGGGCTTCTCCTACGAGCAGTACTTC.

The rearrangement joins TRBV7-8 to TRBJ2-2, with D maybe TRBD2 (6 bases). Germline V CDR1 and CDR2: SGHVS, FQNEAQ. V lost 5 bases and J lost 3, with 16 bases in between. CDR3 length equals 16 residues. This CDR3 is CASSPNGLPDTGELFF. The CDR3 DNA sequence: TGTGCCAGCAGCCCTAATGGACTACCAGACACCGGGGAGCTGTTTTTT.

V usage is TRBV25-1 and J usage is TRBJ1-2; perhaps TRBD1 as D (6 bases). V lost 3 bases and J lost 6, with 20 bases in between. This CDR3 is 16 amino acids long. The germline gives CDR1 MGHDK, CDR2 SYGVNS. CDR3: CASSEGATAYVHGYTF. The CDR3 DNA reads TGTGCCAGCAGTGAGGGGGCAACCGCCTACGTCCATGGCTACACCTTC.

The chain is built from TRBV3-1 (or the pseudogene TRBV3-2) and TRBJ1-2, with D unresolved. This CDR3 has 15 amino acids. Trimming stripped 1 base from V and 4 bases from J, with 13 bases between. The V gene's germline CDR1 is LGHDT and CDR2 YNNKEL (reference sequence). The CDR3 loop reads CASSQGTEPFYGYTF. The CDR3 coding sequence is TGTGCCAGCAGCCAAGGTACAGAACCGTTCTATGGCTACACCTTC.

The chain recombines TRBV7-9 with TRBJ2-5; D may correspond to TRBD1 or TRBD2 (5 bases each). This CDR3 contains 15 residues. Between the trimmed V and J ends, which lost 4 bases and 5 bases, there was a span of 17 bases. Germline V CDR1 and CDR2: SEHNR, FQNEAQ (reference sequence). This CDR3 reads CASSSRGQRVETQYF. CDR3 DNA sequence: TGTGCCAGCAGCTCACGGGGCCAAAGGGTGGAGACCCAGTACTTC.

V and J are TRBV24-1 and TRBJ2-3; D is possibly TRBD1 (5 bases). The CDR3 sequence is 17 residues long. V was shortened by 2 bases and J by 3 bases, with 17 bases between the two germline ends. Germline CDR1 and CDR2: KGHDR and SFDVKD. CDR3 residues: CATSDSYVRARTDTQYF. CDR3 DNA sequence: TGTGCCACCAGTGATTCCTATGTCAGGGCCCGTACAGATACGCAGTATTTT.

The chain employs TRBV4-1 and TRBJ1-2; D may be TRBD1 (5 bases). Trimming cost V 4 bases and J 8 bases, with 23 bases left between them. The CDR3 spans 16 residues. Germline CDR1 reads MGHRA; CDR2 reads YSYEKL. CDR3 region: CASSLTPTTGEGGYTF. The CDR3 DNA follows: TGCGCCAGCAGCCTTACCCCTACCACAGGAGAGGGCGGCTACACCTTC.

This chain links TRBV7-8 with TRBJ2-7; D might be TRBD2 (6 bases). Germline CDR1 is SGHVS and CDR2 is FQNEAQ. The CDR3 length is 13 residues. Between the trimmed V and J ends, which lost 4 bases and 3 bases, there was a span of 10 bases. In DNA, the CDR3 is TGTGCCAGCAGCTCCCCGACTAGCTACGAGCAGTACTTC. Residues: CASSSPTSYEQYF.

The J gene is TRBJ2-7, the V gene TRBV7-2; TRBD2 agrees at 8 bases. The J segment lost 3 bases and the V segment lost 2 bases, leaving 15 bases of the junction unmatched. The germline gives CDR1 SGHTA, CDR2 FQGNSA. The CDR3 is made up of 18 amino acids. CDR3: CASSLLGLAGTTLYEQYF. CDR3 sequence (DNA): TGTGCCAGCAGCTTATTAGGGTTAGCGGGAACCACCCTCTACGAGCAGTACTTC.

This chain uses TRBV4-3 with TRBJ2-1; tentative D call: TRBD2 (5 bases). The V gene lost 0 bases and the J gene lost 0 bases, with 12 bases spanning the gap. Germline CDR1 and CDR2: LGHNA and YSLEER. The CDR3 runs 17 residues. The CDR3 loop is CASSQDPGGRSYNEQFF. The CDR3 bases are TGCGCCAGCAGCCAAGACCCCGGCGGGCGCTCCTACAATGAGCAGTTCTTC.

About this clone itself: Other nucleotide sequences from this sample produce the same CDR3. The chain is built from TRBV27 and TRBJ2-7; a possible D gene is TRBD2 (6 bases). The CDR3 loop spans 16 amino acids. Per the germline V gene, CDR1 is MNHEY and CDR2 is SMNVEV (reference sequence). V was pared by 8 bases and J by 0 bases, with 20 bases between. In DNA form, the CDR3 reads TGTGCCAGCCGCGCGCTGGGGCTAGCGAGCTCCTACGAGCAGTACTTC. Protein sequence: CASRALGLASSYEQYF.

This chain uses TRBV9 with TRBJ2-3; 12 bases agree with TRBD2. Looked up from germline, CDR1 is SGDLS and CDR2 is YYNGEE. The CDR3 length is 17 residues. The ends lost 0 bases at V and 5 bases at J; junction bases unmatched: 7. The CDR3 reads CASSVESSGRVRDTQYF. The CDR3 DNA reads as TGTGCCAGCAGCGTAGAGTCTAGCGGGAGGGTCCGAGATACGCAGTATTTT. Variable domain in full (rest from reference TRBV9 and TRBJ2-3): DSGVTQTPKHLITATGQRVTLRCSPRSGDLSVYWYQQSLDQGLQFLIQYYNGEERAKGNILERFSAQQFPDLHSELNLSSLELGDSALYFCASSVESSGRVRDTQYFGPGTRLTVL.

This clone was seen a few times. The rearrangement links TRBV10-3 to TRBJ1-4, with a tentative D call TRBD1 (5 bases). CDR3 size: 14 residues. Germline-derived CDR1 and CDR2 are ENHRY and SYGVKD. Trimming pared 6 bases from V and 0 bases from J, leaving 8 bases between. This CDR3 is CAIRDTTTNEKLFF. In DNA, the CDR3 is TGTGCCATCAGGGACACAACAACTAATGAAAAACTGTTTTTT.

The chain recombines TRBV5-4 with TRBJ1-4; 8 nucleotides agree with TRBD1. Germline-derived CDR1 and CDR2 are SGHNT and YYREEE (reference sequence). The CDR3 totals 15 residues. Unmatched junction bases numbered 6, after V lost 0 bases and J lost 8 bases. In nucleotides, the CDR3 is TGTGCCAGCAGCTTGGGGCAGGGGGCCGGGGAAAAACTGTTTTTT. Amino acids: CASSLGQGAGEKLFF.

Only one count was recorded for this clone. This rearrangement joins TRBV28 to TRBJ2-1; 7 nucleotides align to TRBD2. The J segment lost 3 bases and the V segment lost 4 bases, leaving 6 bases of the junction unmatched. Per germline, CDR1 MDHEN and CDR2 SYDVKM. The CDR3 spans 15 residues. The CDR3 bases are TGTGCCAGCAGTTGGGCGGGAGAGAGCTACAATGAGCAGTTCTTC. It is translated as CASSWAGESYNEQFF.

The chain links TRBV6-1 to TRBJ1-6, with D maybe TRBD1 (6 bases). V shed 6 bases and J shed 5 bases, with 20 bases lying between them. This CDR3 has 17 amino acids. Germline values: CDR1 MNHNS, CDR2 SASEGT. Here the CDR3 DNA reads TGTGCCAGCAGAGAAATCCCAGGGGCATTAAATAATTCACCCCTCCACTTT. Amino acid sequence: CASREIPGALNNSPLHF.